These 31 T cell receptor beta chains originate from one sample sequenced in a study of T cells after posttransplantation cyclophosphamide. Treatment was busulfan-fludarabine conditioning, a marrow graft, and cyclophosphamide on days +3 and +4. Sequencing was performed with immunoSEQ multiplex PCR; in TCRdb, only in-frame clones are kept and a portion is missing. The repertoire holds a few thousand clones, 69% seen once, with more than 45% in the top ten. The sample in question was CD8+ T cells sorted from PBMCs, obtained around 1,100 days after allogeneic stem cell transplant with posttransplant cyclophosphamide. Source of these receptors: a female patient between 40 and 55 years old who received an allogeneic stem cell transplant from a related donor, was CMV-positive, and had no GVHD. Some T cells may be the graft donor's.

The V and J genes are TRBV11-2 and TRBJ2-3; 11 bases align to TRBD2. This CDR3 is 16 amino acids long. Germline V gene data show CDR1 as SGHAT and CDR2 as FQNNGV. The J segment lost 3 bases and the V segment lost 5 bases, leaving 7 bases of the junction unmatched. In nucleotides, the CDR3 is TGTGCCAGCAGCGACTCACTAGCGGGGGTTACAGATACGCAGTATTTT. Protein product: CASSDSLAGVTDTQYF.

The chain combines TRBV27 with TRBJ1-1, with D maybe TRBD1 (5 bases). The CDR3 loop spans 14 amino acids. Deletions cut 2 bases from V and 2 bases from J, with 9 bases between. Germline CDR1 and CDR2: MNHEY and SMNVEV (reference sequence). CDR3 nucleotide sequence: TGTGCCAGCAGTTTAATGGGGGGAAACACTGAAGCTTTCTTT. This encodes CASSLMGGNTEAFF.

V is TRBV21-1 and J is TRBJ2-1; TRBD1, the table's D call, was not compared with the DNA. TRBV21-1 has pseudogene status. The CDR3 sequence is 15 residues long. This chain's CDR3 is CASKGNETGSNEQFF. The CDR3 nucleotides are TGTGCCAGCAAAGGGAACGAGACAGGATCGAATGAGCAGTTCTTC.

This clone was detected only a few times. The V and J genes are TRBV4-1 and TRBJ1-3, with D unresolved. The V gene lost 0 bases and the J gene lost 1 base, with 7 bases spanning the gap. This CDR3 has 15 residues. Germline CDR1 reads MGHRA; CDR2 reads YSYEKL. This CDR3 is CASSQDLASGNTIYF. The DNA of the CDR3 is TGCGCCAGCAGCCAAGATCTGGCTTCTGGAAACACCATATATTTT.

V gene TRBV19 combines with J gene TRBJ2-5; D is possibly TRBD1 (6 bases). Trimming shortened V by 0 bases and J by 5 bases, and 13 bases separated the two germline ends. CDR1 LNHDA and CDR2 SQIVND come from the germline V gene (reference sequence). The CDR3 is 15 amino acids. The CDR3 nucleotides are TGTGCCAGTAGTATAGATGGACAGCTTGGGGAGACCCAGTACTTC. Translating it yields CASSIDGQLGETQYF.

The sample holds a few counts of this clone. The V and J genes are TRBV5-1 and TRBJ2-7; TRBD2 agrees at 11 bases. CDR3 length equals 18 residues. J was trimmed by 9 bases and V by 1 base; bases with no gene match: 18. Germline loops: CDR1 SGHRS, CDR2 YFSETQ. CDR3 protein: CASSLCPSGGSFGRGQYF. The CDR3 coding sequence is TGCGCCAGCAGCTTGTGCCCTAGCGGGGGGTCTTTCGGGAGGGGGCAGTACTTC.

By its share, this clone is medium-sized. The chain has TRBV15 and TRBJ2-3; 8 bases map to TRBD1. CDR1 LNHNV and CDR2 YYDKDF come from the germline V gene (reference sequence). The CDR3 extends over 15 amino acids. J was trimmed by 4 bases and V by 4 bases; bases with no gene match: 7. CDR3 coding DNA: TGTGCCACCAGCACCCCTCAGGGGGCATCAGATACGCAGTATTTT. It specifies CATSTPQGASDTQYF.

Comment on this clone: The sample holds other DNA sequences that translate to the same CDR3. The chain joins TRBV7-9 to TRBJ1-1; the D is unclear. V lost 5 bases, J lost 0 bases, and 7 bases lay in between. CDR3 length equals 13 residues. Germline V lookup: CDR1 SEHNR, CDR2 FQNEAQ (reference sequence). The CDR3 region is CASSPELNTEAFF. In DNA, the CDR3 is TGTGCCAGCAGCCCTGAGTTGAACACTGAAGCTTTCTTT.

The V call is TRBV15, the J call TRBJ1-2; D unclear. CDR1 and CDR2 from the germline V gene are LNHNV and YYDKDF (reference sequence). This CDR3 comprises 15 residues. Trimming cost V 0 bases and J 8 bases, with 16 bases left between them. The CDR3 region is CATSRDRAVGSGYTF. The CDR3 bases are TGTGCCACCAGCAGAGATCGCGCGGTAGGGAGCGGCTACACCTTC.

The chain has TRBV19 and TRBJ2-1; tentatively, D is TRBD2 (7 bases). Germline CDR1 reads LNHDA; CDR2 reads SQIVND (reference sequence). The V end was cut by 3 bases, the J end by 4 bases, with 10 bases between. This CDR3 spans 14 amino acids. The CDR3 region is CASSMRGPYNEQFF. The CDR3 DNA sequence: TGTGCCAGTAGTATGCGGGGGCCGTACAATGAGCAGTTCTTC.

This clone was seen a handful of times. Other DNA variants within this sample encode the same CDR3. CDR3 amino acids: CACFFGQGTAYEQYF. In nucleotides, the CDR3 is TGTGCCTGTTTTTTCGGGCAGGGGACGGCATACGAGCAGTACTTC. The V and J genes are TRBV9 and TRBJ2-7; possible D gene TRBD1, 6 bases. V was pared by 10 bases and J by 4 bases, with 24 bases between. The CDR3 runs 15 residues. Germline V gene lookup returns CDR1 SGDLS and CDR2 YYNGEE.

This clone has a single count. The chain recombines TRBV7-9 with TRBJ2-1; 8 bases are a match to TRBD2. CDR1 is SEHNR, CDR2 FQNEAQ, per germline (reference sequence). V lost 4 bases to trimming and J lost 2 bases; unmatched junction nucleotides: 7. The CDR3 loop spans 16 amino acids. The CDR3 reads CASSSREGEAYNEQFF. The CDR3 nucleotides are TGTGCCAGCAGCTCCCGGGAGGGGGAGGCCTACAATGAGCAGTTCTTC.

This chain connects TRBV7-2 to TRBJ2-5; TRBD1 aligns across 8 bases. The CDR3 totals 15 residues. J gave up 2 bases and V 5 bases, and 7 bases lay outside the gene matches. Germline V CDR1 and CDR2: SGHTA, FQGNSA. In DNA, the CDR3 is TGTGCCAGCAGCCGTAGAAACAGGGGGCAAGAGACCCAGTACTTC. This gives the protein CASSRRNRGQETQYF.

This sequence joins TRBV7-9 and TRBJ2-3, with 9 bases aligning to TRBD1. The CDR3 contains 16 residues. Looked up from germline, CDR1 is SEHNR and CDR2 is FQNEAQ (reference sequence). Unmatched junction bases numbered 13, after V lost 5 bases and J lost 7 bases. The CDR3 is CASSLGTGMEGNTQYF. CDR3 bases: TGTGCCAGCAGCCTAGGGACAGGGATGGAGGGAAATACGCAGTATTTT.

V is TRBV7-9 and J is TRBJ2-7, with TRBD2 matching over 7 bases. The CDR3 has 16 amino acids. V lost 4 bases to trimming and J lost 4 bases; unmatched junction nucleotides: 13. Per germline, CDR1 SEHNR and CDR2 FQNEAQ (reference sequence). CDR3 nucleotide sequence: TGTGCCAGCAGCTCAAGCCCCCGGGAGGCAAGGTACGAGCAGTACTTC. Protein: CASSSSPREARYEQYF.

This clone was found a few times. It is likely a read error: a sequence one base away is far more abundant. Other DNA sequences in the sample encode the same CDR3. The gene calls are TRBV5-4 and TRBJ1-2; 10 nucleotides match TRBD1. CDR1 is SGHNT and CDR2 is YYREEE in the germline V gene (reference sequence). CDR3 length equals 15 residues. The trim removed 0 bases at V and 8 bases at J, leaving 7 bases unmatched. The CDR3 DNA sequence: TGTGCCAGCAGCTTGGGGGACGACAGGGGGCAAGGCTACACCTTC. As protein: CASSLGDDRGQGYTF.

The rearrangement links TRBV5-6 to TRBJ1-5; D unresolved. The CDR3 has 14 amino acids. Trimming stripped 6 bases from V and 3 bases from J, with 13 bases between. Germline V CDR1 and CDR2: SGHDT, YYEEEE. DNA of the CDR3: TGTGCCAGCACCCTTTTCAGGTACAATCAGCCCCAGCATTTT. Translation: CASTLFRYNQPQHF. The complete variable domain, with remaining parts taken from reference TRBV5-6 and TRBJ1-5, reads DAGVTQSPTHLIKTRGQQVTLRCSPKSGHDTVSWYQQALGQGPQFIFQYYEEEERQRGNFPDRFSGHQFPNYSSELNVNALLLGDSALYLCASTLFRYNQPQHFGDGTRLSIL.

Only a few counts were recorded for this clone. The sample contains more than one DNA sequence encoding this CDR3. CDR3 amino acids: CASCFRQGTAYEQYF. The CDR3 DNA is TGTGCCAGTTGTTTCAGACAGGGGACGGCCTACGAGCAGTACTTC. The chain links TRBV9 to TRBJ2-7; 8 bases line up with TRBD1. CDR3 size: 15 residues. Germline V gene data show CDR1 as SGDLS and CDR2 as YYNGEE. Losses at the gene ends were 8 bases for V and 2 bases for J; bases not matched to a gene: 12.

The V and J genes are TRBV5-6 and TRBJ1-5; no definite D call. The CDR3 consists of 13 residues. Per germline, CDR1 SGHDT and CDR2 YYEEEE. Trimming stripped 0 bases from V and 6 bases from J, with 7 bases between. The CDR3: CASSLGSGQPQHF. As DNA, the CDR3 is TGTGCCAGCAGCTTGGGCAGTGGTCAGCCCCAGCATTTT.

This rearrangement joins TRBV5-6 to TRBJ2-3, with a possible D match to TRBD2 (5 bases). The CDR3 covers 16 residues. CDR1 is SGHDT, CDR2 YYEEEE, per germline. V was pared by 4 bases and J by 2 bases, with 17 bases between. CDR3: CASSKGSGVSTDTQYF. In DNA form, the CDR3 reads TGTGCCAGCAGCAAGGGTTCCGGGGTCTCCACAGATACGCAGTATTTT.

The CDR3 spells CASSLTGGELFF. In nucleotides, the CDR3 is TGTGCCAGCAGTTTAACCGGCGGGGAGCTGTTTTTT. This chain uses TRBV27 with TRBJ2-2; D not resolved. Germline CDR1 and CDR2: MNHEY and SMNVEV (reference sequence). This CDR3 comprises 12 residues. Between the trimmed V and J ends, which lost 2 bases and 7 bases, there was a span of 5 bases.

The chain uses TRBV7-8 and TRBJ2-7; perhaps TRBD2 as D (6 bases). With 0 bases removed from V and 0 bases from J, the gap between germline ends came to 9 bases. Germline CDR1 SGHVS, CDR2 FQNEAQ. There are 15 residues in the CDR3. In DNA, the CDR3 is TGTGCCAGCAGCTTAGCGGGGGGTTACTCCTACGAGCAGTACTTC. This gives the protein CASSLAGGYSYEQYF.

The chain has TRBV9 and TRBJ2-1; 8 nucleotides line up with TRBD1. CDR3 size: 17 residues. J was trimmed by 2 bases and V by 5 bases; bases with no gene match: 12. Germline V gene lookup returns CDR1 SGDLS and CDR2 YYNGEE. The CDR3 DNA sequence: TGTGCCAGCAGTCGGACAGGGAGTGCCTTAGCCTACAATGAGCAGTTCTTC. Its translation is CASSRTGSALAYNEQFF.

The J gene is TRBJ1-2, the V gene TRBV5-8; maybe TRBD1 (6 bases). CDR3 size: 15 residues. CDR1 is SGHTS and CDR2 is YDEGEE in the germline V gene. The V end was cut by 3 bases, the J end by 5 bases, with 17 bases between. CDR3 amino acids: CASSSPAGVLYGYTF. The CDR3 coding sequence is TGTGCCAGCAGCTCCCCGGCAGGGGTTCTTTATGGCTACACCTTC.

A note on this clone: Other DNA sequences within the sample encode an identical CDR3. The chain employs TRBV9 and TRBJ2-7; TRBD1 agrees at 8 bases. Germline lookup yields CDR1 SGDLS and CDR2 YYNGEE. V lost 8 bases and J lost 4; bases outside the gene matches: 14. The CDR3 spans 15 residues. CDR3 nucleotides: TGTGCCAGTAGTATCAGACAGGGGACGGCATACGAGCAGTACTTC. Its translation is CASSIRQGTAYEQYF.

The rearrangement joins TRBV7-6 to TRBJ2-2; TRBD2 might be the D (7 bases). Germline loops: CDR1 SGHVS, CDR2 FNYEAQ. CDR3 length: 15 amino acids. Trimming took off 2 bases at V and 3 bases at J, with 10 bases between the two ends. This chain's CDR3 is CASSLRGGYTGELFF. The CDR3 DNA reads TGTGCCAGCAGCTTAAGGGGGGGGTACACCGGGGAGCTGTTTTTT.

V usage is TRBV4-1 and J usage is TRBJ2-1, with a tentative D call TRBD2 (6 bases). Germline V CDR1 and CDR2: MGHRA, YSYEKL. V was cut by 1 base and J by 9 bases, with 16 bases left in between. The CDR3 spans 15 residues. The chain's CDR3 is CASSQGASAGTEQFF. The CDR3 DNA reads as TGCGCCAGCAGCCAAGGTGCTTCGGCGGGGACTGAGCAGTTCTTC.

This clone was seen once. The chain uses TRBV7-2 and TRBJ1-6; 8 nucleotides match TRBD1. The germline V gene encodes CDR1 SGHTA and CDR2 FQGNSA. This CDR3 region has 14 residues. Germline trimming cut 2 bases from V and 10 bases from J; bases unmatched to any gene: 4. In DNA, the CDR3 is TGTGCCAGCAGCTTAAGGACAGGGCGCTCACCCCTCCACTTT. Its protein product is CASSLRTGRSPLHF. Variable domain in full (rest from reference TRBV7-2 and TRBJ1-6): GAGVSQSPSNKVTEKGKDVELRCDPISGHTALYWYRQSLGQGLEFLIYFQGNSAPDKSGLPSDRFSAERTGGSVSTLTIQRTQQEDSAVYLCASSLRTGRSPLHFGNGTRLTVT.

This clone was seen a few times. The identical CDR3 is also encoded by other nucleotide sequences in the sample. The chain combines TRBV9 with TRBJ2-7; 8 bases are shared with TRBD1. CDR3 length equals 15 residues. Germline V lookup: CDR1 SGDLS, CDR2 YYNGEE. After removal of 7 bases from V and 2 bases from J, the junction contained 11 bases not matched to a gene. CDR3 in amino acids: CASCFRQGTAYEQYF. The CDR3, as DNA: TGTGCCAGCTGTTTCAGACAGGGGACGGCCTACGAGCAGTACTTC.

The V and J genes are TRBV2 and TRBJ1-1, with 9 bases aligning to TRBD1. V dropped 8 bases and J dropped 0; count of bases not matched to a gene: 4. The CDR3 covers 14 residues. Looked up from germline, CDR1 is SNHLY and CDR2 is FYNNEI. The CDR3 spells CASAGQGMNTEAFF. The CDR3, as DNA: TGTGCCAGCGCCGGACAGGGGATGAACACTGAAGCTTTCTTT.

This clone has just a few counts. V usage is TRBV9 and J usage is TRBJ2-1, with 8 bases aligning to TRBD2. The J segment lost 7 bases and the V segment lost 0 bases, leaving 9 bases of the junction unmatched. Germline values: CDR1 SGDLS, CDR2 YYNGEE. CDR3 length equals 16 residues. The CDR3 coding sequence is TGTGCCAGCAGCGTAGCTCGGGGTAGCGGGGTGAATGAGCAGTTCTTC. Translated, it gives CASSVARGSGVNEQFF. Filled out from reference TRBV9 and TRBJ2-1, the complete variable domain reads DSGVTQTPKHLITATGQRVTLRCSPRSGDLSVYWYQQSLDQGLQFLIQYYNGEERAKGNILERFSAQQFPDLHSELNLSSLELGDSALYFCASSVARGSGVNEQFFGPGTRLTVL.